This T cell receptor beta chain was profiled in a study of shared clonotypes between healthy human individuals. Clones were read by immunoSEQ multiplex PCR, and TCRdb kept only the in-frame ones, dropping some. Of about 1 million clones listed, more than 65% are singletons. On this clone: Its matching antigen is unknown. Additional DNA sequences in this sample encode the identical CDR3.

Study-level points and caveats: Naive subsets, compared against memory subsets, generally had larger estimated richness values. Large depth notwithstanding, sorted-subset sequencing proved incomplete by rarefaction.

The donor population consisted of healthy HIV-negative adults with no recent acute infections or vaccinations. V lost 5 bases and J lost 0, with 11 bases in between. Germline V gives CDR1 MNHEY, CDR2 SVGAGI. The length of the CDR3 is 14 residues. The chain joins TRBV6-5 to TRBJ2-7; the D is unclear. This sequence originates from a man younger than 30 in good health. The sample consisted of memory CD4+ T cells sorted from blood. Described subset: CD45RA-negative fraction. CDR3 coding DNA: TGTGCCAGCAGTCCCCGTCTCAGCTCCTACGAGCAGTACTTC. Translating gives CASSPRLSSYEQYF.